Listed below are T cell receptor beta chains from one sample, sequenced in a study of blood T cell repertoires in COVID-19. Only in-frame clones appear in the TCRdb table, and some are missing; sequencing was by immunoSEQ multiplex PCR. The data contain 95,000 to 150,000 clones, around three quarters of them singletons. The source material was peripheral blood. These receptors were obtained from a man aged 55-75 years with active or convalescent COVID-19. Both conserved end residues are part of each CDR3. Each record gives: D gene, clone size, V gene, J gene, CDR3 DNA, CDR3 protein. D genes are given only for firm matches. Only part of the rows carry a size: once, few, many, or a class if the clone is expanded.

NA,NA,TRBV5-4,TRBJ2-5,TGTGCCAGCAGTCCGTCACTAGCAGATGAGACCCAGTACTTC,CASSPSLADETQYF
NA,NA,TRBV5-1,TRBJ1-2,TGCGCCAGCAGCTTGACGACTGATAACTATGGCTACACCTTC,CASSLTTDNYGYTF
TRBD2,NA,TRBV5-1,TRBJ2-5,TGCGCCAGCACCGGACTAGCGGAAGAGACCCAGTACTTC,CASTGLAEETQYF
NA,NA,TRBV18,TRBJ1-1,TGTGCCAGCTCATCCGACTCCCCTCCCAGCACTGAAGCTTTCTTT,CASSSDSPPSTEAFF
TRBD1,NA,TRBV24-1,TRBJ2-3,TGTGCCACCAGTGATCTACAGGGGGCGGCAGCGGCAGATACGCAGTATTTT,CATSDLQGAAAADTQYF
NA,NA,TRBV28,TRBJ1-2,TGTGCCAGCCTTCGGGGGTGGAACTATGGCTACACCTTC,CASLRGWNYGYTF
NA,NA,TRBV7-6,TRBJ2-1,TGTGCCAGCAGCTTAACTAGAACGGGTGAGCAGTTCTTC,CASSLTRTGEQFF
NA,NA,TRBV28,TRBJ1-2,TGTGCCAGCAGTCCGAGACGGGGGGCTGGCTATGGCTACACCTTC,CASSPRRGAGYGYTF
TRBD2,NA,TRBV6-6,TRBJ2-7,TGTGCCAGCAGTAAGGGACTAGCGGATTACGAGCAGTACTTC,CASSKGLADYEQYF
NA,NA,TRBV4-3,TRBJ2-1,TGCGCCAGCAGCACGGGGGTCGCTAGAGGAAATGAGCAGTTCTTC,CASSTGVARGNEQFF
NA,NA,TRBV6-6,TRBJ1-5,TGTGCCAGCAGAGGGGGGGGAGGGGTGCAGCCCCAGCATTTT,CASRGGGGVQPQHF
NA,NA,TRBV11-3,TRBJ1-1,TGTGCCAGCAGCTTAGGAGCTATCACTGAAGCTTTCTTT,CASSLGAITEAFF
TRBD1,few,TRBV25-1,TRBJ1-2,TGTGCCAGCAGTGTAGGGGGCGGCTATGGCTACACCTTC,CASSVGGGYGYTF
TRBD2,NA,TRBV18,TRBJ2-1,TGTGCCAGCTCACCAATTTGGAGGGAGGGGAATGAGCAGTTCTTC,CASSPIWREGNEQFF
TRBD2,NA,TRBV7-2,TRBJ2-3,TGTGCCAGCAGCCCCCTAGCGGGAGGTAGGACAGATACGCAGTATTTT,CASSPLAGGRTDTQYF
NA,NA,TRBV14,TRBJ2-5,TGTGCCAGCGCCGGGAGCTCCTCAGAAGTCCAGTACTTC,CASAGSSSEVQYF
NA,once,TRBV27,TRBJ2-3,TGTGCCAGCAGTTTGTCACGGGTGGTGGCAGATACGCAGTATTTT,CASSLSRVVADTQYF
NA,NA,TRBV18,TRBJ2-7,TGTGCCAGCGAAGAGGTCAGGGGGGAGAACGAGCAGTACTTC,CASEEVRGENEQYF
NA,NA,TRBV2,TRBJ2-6,TGTGCCAGCACAGGGGCTGGGGCCAACGTCCTGACTTTC,CASTGAGANVLTF
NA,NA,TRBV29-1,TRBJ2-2,TGCAGCGTTGACTATGGCGGGGAGCTGTTTTTT,CSVDYGGELFF
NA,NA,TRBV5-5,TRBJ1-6,TGTGCCAGCAGCTCGGTCAGGTCCACCTATAATTCACCCCTCCACTTT,CASSSVRSTYNSPLHF
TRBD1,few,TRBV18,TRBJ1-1,TGTGCCAGCTCACCCTTGACAGGGGACACTGAAGCTTTCTTT,CASSPLTGDTEAFF
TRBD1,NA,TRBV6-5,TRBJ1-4,TGTGCCAGCAGTTTGGGGACAGGGCTAGAAAAACTGTTTTTT,CASSLGTGLEKLFF
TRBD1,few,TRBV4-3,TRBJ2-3,TGCGCCAGCAGCCAAGGGACAGGGCGAGGGACAGATACGCAGTATTTT,CASSQGTGRGTDTQYF
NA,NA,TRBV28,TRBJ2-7,TGTGCCAGCAGTTCAGCGAGAGGGTTCTACGAGCAGTACTTC,CASSSARGFYEQYF
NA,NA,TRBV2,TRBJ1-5,TGTGCCAGCAGTGACAGGGGTCAGCCCCAGCATTTT,CASSDRGQPQHF
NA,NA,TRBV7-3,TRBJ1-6,TGTGCCAGCAGCTCGACAGGTCTGGGTTCACCCCTCCACTTT,CASSSTGLGSPLHF
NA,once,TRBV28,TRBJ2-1,TGTGCCAGCAGTCCCCCCCAAGGGAGCAGGTCCTACAATGAGCAGTTCTTC,CASSPPQGSRSYNEQFF
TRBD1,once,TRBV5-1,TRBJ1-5,TGCGCCAGCAGCTTCACAGGGGATAGCAATCAGCCCCAGCATTTT,CASSFTGDSNQPQHF
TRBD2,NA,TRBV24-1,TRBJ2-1,TGTGCCACCAGTGAGAGAGGTAGCGGGATATCCTACAATGAGCAGTTCTTC,CATSERGSGISYNEQFF
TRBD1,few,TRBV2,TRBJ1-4,TGTGCCAGCAGCGCCGGGACAGGGGGAAGGAAACTGTTTTTT,CASSAGTGGRKLFF
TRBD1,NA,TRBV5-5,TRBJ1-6,TGTGCCAGCAGCGTCCCCATCGGACAGGACTGGCAATTT,CASSVPIGQDWQF
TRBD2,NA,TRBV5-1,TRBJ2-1,TGCGCCAGCAGCTTGGTGGGAGGGCCTGAAAATGAGCAGTTCTTC,CASSLVGGPENEQFF